The 13 T cell receptor beta chains below were found in one sample sequenced in a study of T cells in Graves' hyperthyroidism and ophthalmopathy. What was amplified from RNA transcripts were TCR beta CDR3 regions. Using the HTBI primer set, a first-round RT-PCR was run on the TCR CDR3. One entry per CDR3 protein, called by TCRdb with MiXCR from the multiplex PCR reads. The table includes 560,000 or so distinct CDR3 sequences, 46% detected once. The material sequenced was peripheral blood or thyroid tissue (not recorded which). The receptor source for this set is a woman aged 18-30 years with Graves' hyperthyroidism.

The chain has TRBV20-1 and TRBJ1-5; 7 positions agree with TRBD1. J gave up 1 base and V 6 bases, and 3 bases lay outside the gene matches. Germline assignment: CDR1 DFQATT and CDR2 SNEGSKA (reference sequence). This CDR3 region has 13 residues. CDR3 residues: CSAPGQSNQPQHF. The CDR3 DNA reads TGCAGTGCCCCGGGACAGAGCAATCAGCCCCAGCATTTT.

The CDR3 nucleotides read TGTGCCAGCAGTTCAGGGGAGTACGAGCAGTACTTC. Residues: CASSSGEYEQYF. The V gene is TRBV2, the J gene TRBJ2-7; D may be TRBD1 (6 bases). This CDR3 region has 12 residues. V was pared by 5 bases and J by 4 bases, with 9 bases between. Germline CDR1 is SNHLY and CDR2 is FYNNEI.

The V call is TRBV20-1, the J call TRBJ2-7, with a possible D match to TRBD1 (6 bases). The CDR3 contains 14 residues. V was shortened by 3 bases and J by 2 bases, with 14 bases between the two germline ends. Germline loops: CDR1 DFQATT, CDR2 SNEGSKA (reference sequence). The CDR3 DNA follows: TGCAGTGCTAGTCCCGGGACACTCACCTACGAGCAGTACTTC. As protein: CSASPGTLTYEQYF.

On this clonotype itself: A much larger clone lies one base from this, so it may be a read error. J is TRBJ1-2 and V is TRBV7-2; D not certain. Trimming took 2 bases from V and 9 from J, leaving 7 bases between them. Per the germline V gene, CDR1 is SGHTA and CDR2 is FQGNSA. The CDR3 is 11 amino acids. CDR3: CASSLYKSYTF. CDR3 bases: TGTGCCAGCAGCTTATATAAGAGCTACACCTTC.

V is TRBV20-1 and J is TRBJ2-2; D gene unclear. From germline, CDR1 is DFQATT and CDR2 SNEGSKA (reference sequence). The V gene lost 1 base and the J gene lost 7 bases, with 19 bases spanning the gap. The CDR3 extends over 16 amino acids. The CDR3 region is CSARALSDREIGELFF. CDR3 coding DNA: TGCAGTGCTAGAGCTTTAAGTGACCGCGAGATCGGGGAGCTGTTTTTT.

Of note for this clonotype: A much bigger clone sits one base away, suggesting this may be a read error. The V gene is TRBV7-9, the J gene TRBJ1-2; tentative D call: TRBD1 (6 bases). The CDR3 is 13 amino acids. Germline V CDR1 and CDR2: SEHNR, FQNEAQ (reference sequence). The CDR3 nucleotides are TGTGCCAGCAGCGCCCCACAGGGCTATGGCTGCACCTTC. It yields the protein CASSAPQGYGCTF.

This rearrangement joins TRBV7-2 to TRBJ1-4; TRBD1 agrees at 9 bases. Germline CDR1 reads SGHTA; CDR2 reads FQGNSA. This CDR3 region has 18 residues. V lost 4 bases to trimming and J lost 4 bases; unmatched junction nucleotides: 13. Here the CDR3 DNA reads TGTGCCAGCAGCTCGGACAGGGGCGGGACAACTGGTAATGAAAAACTGTTTTTT. Translated: CASSSDRGGTTGNEKLFF.

This clonotype has a count of ten or more. The chain uses TRBV12-3 or TRBV12-4 and TRBJ1-5; 8 bases agree with TRBD1. The CDR3 runs to 15 residues. V lost 5 bases, J lost 4 bases, and 7 bases stayed unmatched. The CDR3 loop reads CASSLGQGGNQPQHF. The CDR3 DNA reads TGTGCCAGCAGTCTCGGACAGGGCGGTAATCAGCCCCAGCATTTT.

This clonotype has at least ten counts. The CDR3 sequence: CSVEEFGESNEKLFF. The DNA for the CDR3 is TGCAGCGTTGAAGAGTTCGGTGAAAGTAATGAAAAACTGTTTTTT. The chain recombines TRBV29-1 with TRBJ1-4; D gene uncertain. CDR3 length: 15 amino acids. The V gene lost 0 bases and the J gene lost 4 bases, with 12 bases spanning the gap. CDR1 is SQVTM and CDR2 is ANQGSEA in the germline V gene.

The V call is TRBV25-1, the J call TRBJ2-7; 13 nucleotides line up with TRBD2. This CDR3 is built from 17 residues. Unmatched junction bases numbered 9, after V lost 4 bases and J lost 3 bases. The germline gives CDR1 MGHDK, CDR2 SYGVNS. The DNA of the CDR3 is TGTGCCAGCAGTGCTAGAGAGGGACTAGCGGGAATCTACGAGCAGTACTTC. This gives the protein CASSAREGLAGIYEQYF.

The V gene is TRBV25-1, the J gene TRBJ2-3, with TRBD2 matching over 10 bases. The germline V gene has CDR1 MGHDK and CDR2 SYGVNS. The length of the CDR3 is 16 residues. After removal of 2 bases from V and 3 bases from J, the junction contained 5 bases not matched to a gene. This CDR3 is CASSEKLAGTTDTQYF. As DNA, the CDR3 is TGTGCCAGCAGTGAAAAACTAGCGGGAACGACAGATACGCAGTATTTT.

This clonotype was observed many times. The chain joins TRBV29-1 to TRBJ2-7; D uncertain. Trimming removed 6 bases at V and 7 bases at J, with 16 bases between. This CDR3 is built from 12 residues. The germline V gene encodes CDR1 SQVTM and CDR2 ANQGSEA. Written as DNA, the CDR3 is TGCAGCGTCGCCCTAGGAACTGGGGAGCAGTACTTC. Its protein product is CSVALGTGEQYF.

This clonotype appeared many times. This chain connects TRBV2 to TRBJ1-2; TRBD1 is a possible D gene (5 bases). The CDR3 is made up of 13 amino acids. Germline values: CDR1 SNHLY, CDR2 FYNNEI. Trimming shortened V by 1 base and J by 6 bases, and 9 bases separated the two germline ends. CDR3 sequence (DNA): TGTGCCAGCAGTGAAGGACAGTTCGATGGCTACACCTTC. It translates to CASSEGQFDGYTF.